What follows is one TCR beta chain and its context. Antigen: not known. The data stem from a study of CD4+ T cells in melanoma. The CDR3 consists of 13 residues. Between the trimmed V and J ends, which lost 3 bases and 7 bases, there was a span of 11 bases. The V gene's germline CDR1 is SGDLS and CDR2 YYNGEE. Assay used: immunoSEQ multiplex PCR; TCRdb lists only in-frame clones, some missing. The sample gives over 130,000 clones, around 90% of which show up once; approximately 1.5% is in the top ten. Study results and limitations: Neoantigen-specific CD4+ T cells in melanoma reportedly had diverse differentiation states. A reported correlation linked neoantigen-specific CD4+ T cells to CD8+, macrophage and B cell function.

This sequence joins TRBV9 and TRBJ2-4; D unclear. This TCR came from a human donor with melanoma. CDR3 sequence (DNA): TGTGCCAGCAGCGAGGGTCAGAGGAACATTCAGTACTTC. This translates into CASSEGQRNIQYF.